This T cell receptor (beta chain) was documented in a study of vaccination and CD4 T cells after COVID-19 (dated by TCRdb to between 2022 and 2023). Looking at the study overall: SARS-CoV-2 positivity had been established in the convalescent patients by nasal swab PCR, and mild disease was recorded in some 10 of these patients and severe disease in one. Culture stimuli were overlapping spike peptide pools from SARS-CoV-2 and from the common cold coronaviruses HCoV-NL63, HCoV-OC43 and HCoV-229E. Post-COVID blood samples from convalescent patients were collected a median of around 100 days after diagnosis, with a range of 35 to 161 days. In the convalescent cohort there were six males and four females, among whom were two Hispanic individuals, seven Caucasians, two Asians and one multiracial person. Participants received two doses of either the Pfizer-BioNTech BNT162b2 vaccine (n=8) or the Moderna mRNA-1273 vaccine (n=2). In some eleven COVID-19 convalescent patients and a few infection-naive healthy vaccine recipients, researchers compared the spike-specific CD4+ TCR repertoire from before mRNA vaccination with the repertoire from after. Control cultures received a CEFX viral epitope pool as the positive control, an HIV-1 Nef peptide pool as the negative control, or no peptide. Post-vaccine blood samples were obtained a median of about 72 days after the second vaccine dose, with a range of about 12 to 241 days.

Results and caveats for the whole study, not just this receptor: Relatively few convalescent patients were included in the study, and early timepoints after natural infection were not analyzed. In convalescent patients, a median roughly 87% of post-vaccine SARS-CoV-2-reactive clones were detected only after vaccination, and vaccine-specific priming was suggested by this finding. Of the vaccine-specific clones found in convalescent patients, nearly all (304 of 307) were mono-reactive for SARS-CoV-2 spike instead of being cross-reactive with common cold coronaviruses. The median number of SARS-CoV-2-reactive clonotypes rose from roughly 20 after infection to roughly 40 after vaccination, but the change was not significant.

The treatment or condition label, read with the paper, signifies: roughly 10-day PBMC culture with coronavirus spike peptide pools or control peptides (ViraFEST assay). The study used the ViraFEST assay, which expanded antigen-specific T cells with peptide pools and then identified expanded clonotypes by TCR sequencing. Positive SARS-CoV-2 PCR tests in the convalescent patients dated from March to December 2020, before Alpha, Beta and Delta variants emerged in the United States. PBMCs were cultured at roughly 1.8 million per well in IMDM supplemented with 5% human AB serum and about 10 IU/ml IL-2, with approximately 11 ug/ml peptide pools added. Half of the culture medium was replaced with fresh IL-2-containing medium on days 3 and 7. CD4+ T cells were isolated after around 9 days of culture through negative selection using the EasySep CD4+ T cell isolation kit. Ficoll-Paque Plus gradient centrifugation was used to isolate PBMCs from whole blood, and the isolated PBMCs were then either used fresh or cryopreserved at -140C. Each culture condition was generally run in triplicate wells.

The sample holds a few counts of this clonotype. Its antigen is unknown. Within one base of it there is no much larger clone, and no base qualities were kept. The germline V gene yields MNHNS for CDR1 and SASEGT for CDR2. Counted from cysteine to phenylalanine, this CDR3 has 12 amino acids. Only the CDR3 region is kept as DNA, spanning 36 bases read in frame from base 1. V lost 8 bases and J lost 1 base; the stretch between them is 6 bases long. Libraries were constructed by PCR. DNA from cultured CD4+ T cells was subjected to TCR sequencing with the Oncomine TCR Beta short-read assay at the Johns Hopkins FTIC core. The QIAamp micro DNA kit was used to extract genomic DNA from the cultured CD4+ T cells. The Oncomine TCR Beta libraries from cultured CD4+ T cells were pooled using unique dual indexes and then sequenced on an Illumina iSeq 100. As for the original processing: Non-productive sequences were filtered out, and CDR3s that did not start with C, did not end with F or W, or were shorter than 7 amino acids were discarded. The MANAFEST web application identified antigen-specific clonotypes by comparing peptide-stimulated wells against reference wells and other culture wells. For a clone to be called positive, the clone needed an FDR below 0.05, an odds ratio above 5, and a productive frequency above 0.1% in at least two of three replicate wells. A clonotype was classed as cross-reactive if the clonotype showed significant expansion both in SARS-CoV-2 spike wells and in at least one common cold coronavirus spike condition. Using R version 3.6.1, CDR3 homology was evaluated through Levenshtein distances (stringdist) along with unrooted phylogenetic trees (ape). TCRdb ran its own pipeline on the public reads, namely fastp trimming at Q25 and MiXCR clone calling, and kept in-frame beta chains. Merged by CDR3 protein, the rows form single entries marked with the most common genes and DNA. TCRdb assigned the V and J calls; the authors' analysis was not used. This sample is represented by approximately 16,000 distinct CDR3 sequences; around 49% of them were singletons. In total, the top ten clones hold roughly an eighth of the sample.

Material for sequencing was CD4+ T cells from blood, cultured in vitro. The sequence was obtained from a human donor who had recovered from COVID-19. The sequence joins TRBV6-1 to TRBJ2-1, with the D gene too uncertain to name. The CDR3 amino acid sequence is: CASWRSYNEQFF. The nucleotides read TGTGCCAGCTGGCGGTCCTACAATGAGCAGTTCTTC.